This T cell receptor beta chain was documented in a study of regulatory T cells in long-lasting Graves disease. Arm-PCR of CDR3 regions and iRepertoire HTBI primers were used to build TCR beta libraries. Using its own MiXCR run on the multiplex PCR reads, TCRdb lists one record per CDR3 protein. The sample yields 530,000 or so distinct CDR3 sequences, about 16% seen once. As for time point: newly diagnosed GD, antithyroid drugs for less than 3 months. The TCR library was made from RNA that had been extracted from PBMCs in TRIzol. The CDR3 has 18 amino acids. CDR1 and CDR2 (germline): MGHRA, YSYEKL. Losses at the gene ends were 1 base for V and 7 bases for J; bases not matched to a gene: 16. The sample was also linked to a second study, of T cells in Graves' hyperthyroidism and ophthalmopathy.

The sequence came from a man between 18 and 29 years old with Graves disease. The source material was peripheral blood mononuclear cells (PBMCs), sampled at new diagnosis, from a patient treated with antithyroid drugs. This chain connects TRBV4-1 to TRBJ2-1, with 7 bases aligning to TRBD2. The DNA for the CDR3 is TGCGCCAGCAGCCAAGGGAATAGCCGGGGGAGGGCCTCGAATGAGCAGTTCTTC. As protein: CASSQGNSRGRASNEQFF.